The clone carrying this TCR beta chain was detected only a few times. What it binds is unknown. The authors drew around 9.3 milliliters of peripheral blood from each donor. The authors ran a second PCR of about 7 to 12 cycles using a sample-barcoded 5' primer and a J-beta primer mix. MiXCR was run by TCRdb on the 5' RACE reads, yielding one entry per CDR3 protein. The sample yields some 1.1 million distinct CDR3 sequences, 35% to 40% seen once. The CDR3 is 15 residues long. Germline loops: CDR1 SNHLY, CDR2 FYNNEI. V gave up 7 bases and J gave up 1 base, with 14 bases separating them. This record belongs to a study of blood T cells in healthy people across ages. Study background: Using template switching, researchers captured about one barcoded beta molecule for each two T cells.

General observations from the study: Naive CD4+ cells and diversity were both higher in long-lived donors than in aged donors. No one knew whether donors had CMV, which possibly confounded expanded clonotype changes.

This receptor was obtained from a man between 18 and 29 years old in good health. The genes are TRBV2 and TRBJ2-1; a weak D match, TRBD2 (5 bases). The source material was blood. The CDR3 DNA reads as TGTGCCAGCACTCCCGACGGGATGTCCTACAATGAGCAGTTCTTC. Residues: CASTPDGMSYNEQFF.